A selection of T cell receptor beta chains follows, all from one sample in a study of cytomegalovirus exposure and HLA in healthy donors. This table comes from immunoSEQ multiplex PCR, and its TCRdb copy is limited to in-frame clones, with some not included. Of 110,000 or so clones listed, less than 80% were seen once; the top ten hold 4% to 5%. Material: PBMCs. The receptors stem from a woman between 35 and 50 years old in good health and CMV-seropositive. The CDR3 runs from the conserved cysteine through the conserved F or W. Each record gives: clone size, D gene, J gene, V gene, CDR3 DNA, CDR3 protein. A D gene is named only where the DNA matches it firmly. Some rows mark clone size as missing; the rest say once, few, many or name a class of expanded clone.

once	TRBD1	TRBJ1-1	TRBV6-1	TGTGCCAGCAGTCCACGGACAGGAGGGAACACTGAAGCTTTCTTT	CASSPRTGGNTEAFF
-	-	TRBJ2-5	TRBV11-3	TGTGCCAGCGAAGGGGGCCAAGAGACCCAGTACTTC	CASEGGQETQYF
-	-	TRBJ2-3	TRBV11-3	TGTGCCAGCAGCTCTTTGACATCAGATACGCAGTATTTT	CASSSLTSDTQYF
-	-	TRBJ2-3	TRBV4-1	TGCGCCAGCAGCTTTCGTGGACTGTACACAGATACGCAGTATTTT	CASSFRGLYTDTQYF
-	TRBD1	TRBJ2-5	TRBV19	TGTGCCAGTAGTTTCGGACAGGGCCAAGAGACCCAGTACTTC	CASSFGQGQETQYF
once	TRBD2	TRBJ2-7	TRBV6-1	TGTGCCAGCAGTGCGCCGGTCGGGTCTAGCGGGAGTCTCTACGAGCAGTACTTC	CASSAPVGSSGSLYEQYF
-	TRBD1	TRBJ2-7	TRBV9	TGTGCCAGCAGCGCCGGGACAGCCCTTTACGAGCAGTACTTC	CASSAGTALYEQYF
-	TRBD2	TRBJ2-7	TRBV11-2	TGTGCCAGCAGCACAACCTACTCCGGGACTAGCAGCGAGCAGTACTTT	CASSTTYSGTSSEQYF
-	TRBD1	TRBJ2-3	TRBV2	TGTGCCAGCAGTGTAAGACTACCGGGACAGGGGGCAGATACGCAGTATTTT	CASSVRLPGQGADTQYF
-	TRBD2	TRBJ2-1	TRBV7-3	TGTGCCAGCAGTCCCGGGACTAGCGGGAGGGATGAGCAGTTCTTC	CASSPGTSGRDEQFF
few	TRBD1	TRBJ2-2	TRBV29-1	TGCAGCGTCTGGACAGGGTCTAACACCGGGGAGCTGTTTTTT	CSVWTGSNTGELFF
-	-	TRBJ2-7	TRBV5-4	TGTGCCAGCAGCTTCGGGGGTAACTCCTACGAGCAGTACTTC	CASSFGGNSYEQYF
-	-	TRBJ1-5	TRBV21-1	TGTGCCAGCAGCAAAAAAAAGAGACAGGGAGGTAATCAGCCCCAGCATTTT	CASSKKKRQGGNQPQHF
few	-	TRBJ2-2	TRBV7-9	TGTGCCAGCAGCTTAAGAGCAACGAACACCGGGGAGCTGTTTTTT	CASSLRATNTGELFF
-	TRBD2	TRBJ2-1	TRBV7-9	TGTGCCAGCAGCTTGGGACTAGCGGGGGAGGAGTTCTTC	CASSLGLAGEEFF
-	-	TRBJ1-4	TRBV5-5	TGTGCCAGCAGCCTGACTTTTCCGCCGGGAAAACTGTTTTTT	CASSLTFPPGKLFF
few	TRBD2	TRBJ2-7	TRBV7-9	TGTGCCAGCACCCAGGGGCTAGCGGGAGGGAATTACGAGCAGTACTTC	CASTQGLAGGNYEQYF
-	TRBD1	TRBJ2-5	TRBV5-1	TGCGCCAGCAGCTTGGGGACAGGGAAAGAGACCCAGTACTTC	CASSLGTGKETQYF
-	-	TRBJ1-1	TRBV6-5	TGTGCCAGCAGTTACTCAGGCAGGGAAACTGAAGCTTTCTTT	CASSYSGRETEAFF
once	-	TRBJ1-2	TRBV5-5	TGTGCCAGCAGCTTGGTGTCAGGGAGGGAGCTTTATGGCTACACCTTC	CASSLVSGRELYGYTF
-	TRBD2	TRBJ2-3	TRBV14	TGTGCCAGCAGCCAAGGGACTAGCGGGAGTATTCCGCAGTATTTT	CASSQGTSGSIPQYF
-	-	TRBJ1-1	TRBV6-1	TGTGCCAGCAGTGAACAGGGTTACATGAACACTGAAGCTTTCTTT	CASSEQGYMNTEAFF
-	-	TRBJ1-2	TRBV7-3	TGTGCCAGCAGCTTGTGGACACCCTCCTATGGCTACACCTTC	CASSLWTPSYGYTF
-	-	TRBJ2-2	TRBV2	TGTGCCAGCATCGGCGGCCTGAACACCGGGGAGCTGTTTTTT	CASIGGLNTGELFF
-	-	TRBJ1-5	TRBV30	TGTGCCTGGAGTGTACAGGGTAATCAGCCCCAGCATTTT	CAWSVQGNQPQHF
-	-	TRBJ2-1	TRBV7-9	TGTGCCCTGGCTGGGGGCCTATACAATGAGCAGTTCTTC	CALAGGLYNEQFF
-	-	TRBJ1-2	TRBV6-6	TGTGCCAGCAGTTATGACAGAAACTATGGCTACACCTTC	CASSYDRNYGYTF
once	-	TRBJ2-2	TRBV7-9	TGTTCCAGCAGCCTCCTCTCTTGGGTAGGGGCCGGGGAGCTGTTTTTT	CSSSLLSWVGAGELFF
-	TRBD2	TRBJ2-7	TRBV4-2	TGTGCCAGCAGCCAAGAGGCGGGAGGGACTTACGAGCAGTACTTC	CASSQEAGGTYEQYF
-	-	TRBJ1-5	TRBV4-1	TGCGCCAGCAGCCAGGCTCATAGCAATCAGCCCCAGCATTTT	CASSQAHSNQPQHF
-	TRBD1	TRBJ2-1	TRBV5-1	TGCGCCAGCAGCGGAGGGACAGGGAACTACAATGAGCAGTTCTTC	CASSGGTGNYNEQFF
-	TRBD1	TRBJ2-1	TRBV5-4	TGTGCCAGCAGCTTGAGACAGGGGGGGGACAATGAGCAGTTCTTC	CASSLRQGGDNEQFF
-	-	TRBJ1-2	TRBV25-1	TGTGCCAGCAGGAGGTCGAACAACTATGGCTACACCTTC	CASRRSNNYGYTF
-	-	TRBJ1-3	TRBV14	TGTGCCAGCAGCCAAGGCGGGTGGCCTGGAAACACCATATATTTT	CASSQGGWPGNTIYF
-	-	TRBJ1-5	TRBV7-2	TGTGCCAGCAGCTTACATCCGGGATCTGTCGCTCAGCCCCAGCATTTT	CASSLHPGSVAQPQHF
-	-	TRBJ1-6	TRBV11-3	TGTGCCAGCAGCTTGCGGCAGGGGAATTCACCCCTCCACTTT	CASSLRQGNSPLHF
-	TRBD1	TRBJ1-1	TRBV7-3	TGTGCCAGCAGCCCGGGACAGTCAAACACTGAAGCTTTCTTT	CASSPGQSNTEAFF
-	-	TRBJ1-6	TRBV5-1	TGCGCCAGCAGCTTGGGCAGGGTCAATTCACCCCTCCACTTT	CASSLGRVNSPLHF
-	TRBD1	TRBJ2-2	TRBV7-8	TGTGCCAGCAGCTTAGTTCCGGGGACAGGCCTGAACACCGGGGAGCTGTTTTTT	CASSLVPGTGLNTGELFF
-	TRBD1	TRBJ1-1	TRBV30	TGTGCCTGGAGCCAGGGGACAGGGAACACTGAAGCTTTCTTT	CAWSQGTGNTEAFF
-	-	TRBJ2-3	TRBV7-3	TGTGCCAGCAGCCATACAGGGTCTGGCACAGATACGCAGTATTTT	CASSHTGSGTDTQYF
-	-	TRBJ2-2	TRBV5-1	TGCGCCAGCAGCTTGGTTCCAGGGACAAAGACCGGGGAGCTGTTTTTT	CASSLVPGTKTGELFF
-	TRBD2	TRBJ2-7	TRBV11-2	TGTGCCAGCAGCTATAGCGGGGGGACCGGTGGGCAGTACTTC	CASSYSGGTGGQYF
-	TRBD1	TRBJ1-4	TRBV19	TGTGCCAGTACTCCTCAGGGGGGCGTTGAAAAACTGTTTTTT	CASTPQGGVEKLFF
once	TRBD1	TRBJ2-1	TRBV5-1	TGCGCCAGCAGCCTCGGACAGGGGGCATATGAGCAGTTCTTC	CASSLGQGAYEQFF
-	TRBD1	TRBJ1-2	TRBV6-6	TGTGCCAGCAGTTACGACGGGACAGGGGGTGGGGGTGGCTACACCTTC	CASSYDGTGGGGGYTF
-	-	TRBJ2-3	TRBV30	TGTGCCTGGAAGGAGCGGTACACAGATACGCAGTATTTT	CAWKERYTDTQYF
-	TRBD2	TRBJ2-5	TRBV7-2	TGTGCCAGCAGGGGTGGGTGGCTAGCGGAAGAGACCCAGTACTTC	CASRGGWLAEETQYF